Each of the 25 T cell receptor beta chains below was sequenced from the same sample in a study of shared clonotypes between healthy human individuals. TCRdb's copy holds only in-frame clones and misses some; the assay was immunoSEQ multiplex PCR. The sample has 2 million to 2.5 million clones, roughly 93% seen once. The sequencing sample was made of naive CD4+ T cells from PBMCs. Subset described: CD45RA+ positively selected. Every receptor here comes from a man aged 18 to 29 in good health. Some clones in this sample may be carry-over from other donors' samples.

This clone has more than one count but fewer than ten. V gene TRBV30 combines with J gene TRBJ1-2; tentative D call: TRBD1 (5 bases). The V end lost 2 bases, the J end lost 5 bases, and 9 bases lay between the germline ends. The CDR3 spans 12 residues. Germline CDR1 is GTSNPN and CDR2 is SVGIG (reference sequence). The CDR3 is CAWSSGIYGYTF. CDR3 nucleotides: TGTGCCTGGAGTTCAGGGATTTATGGCTACACCTTC. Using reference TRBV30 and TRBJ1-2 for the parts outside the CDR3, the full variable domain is SQTIHQWPATLVQPVGSPLSLECTVEGTSNPNLYWYRQAAGRGLQLLFYSVGIGQISSEVPQNLSASRPQDRQFILSSKKLLLSDSGFYLCAWSSGIYGYTFGSGTRLTVV.

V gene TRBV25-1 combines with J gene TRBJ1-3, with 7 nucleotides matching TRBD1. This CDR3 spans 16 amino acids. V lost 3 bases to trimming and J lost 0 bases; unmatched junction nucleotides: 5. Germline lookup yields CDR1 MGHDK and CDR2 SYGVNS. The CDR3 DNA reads TGTGCCAGCAGTGAGGGCAGGGGGACCTCTGGAAACACCATATATTTT. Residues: CASSEGRGTSGNTIYF.

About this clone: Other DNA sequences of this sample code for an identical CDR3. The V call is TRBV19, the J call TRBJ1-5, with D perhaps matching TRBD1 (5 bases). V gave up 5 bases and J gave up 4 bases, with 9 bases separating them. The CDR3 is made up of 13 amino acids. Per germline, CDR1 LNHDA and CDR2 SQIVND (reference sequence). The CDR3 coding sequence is TGTGCCAGTAGTGGGGGGTTTAATCAGCCCCAGCATTTT. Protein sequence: CASSGGFNQPQHF. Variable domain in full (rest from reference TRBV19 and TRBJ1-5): DGGITQSPKYLFRKEGQNVTLSCEQNLNHDAMYWYRQDPGQGLRLIYYSQIVNDFQKGDIAEGYSVSREKKESFPLTVTSAQKNPTAFYLCASSGGFNQPQHFGDGTRLSIL.

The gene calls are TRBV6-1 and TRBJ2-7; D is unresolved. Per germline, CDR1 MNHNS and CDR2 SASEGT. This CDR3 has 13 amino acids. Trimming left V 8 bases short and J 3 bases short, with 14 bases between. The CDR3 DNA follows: TGTGCCAGCTTGACTCCCCTTGGCTACGAGCAGTACTTC. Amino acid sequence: CASLTPLGYEQYF.

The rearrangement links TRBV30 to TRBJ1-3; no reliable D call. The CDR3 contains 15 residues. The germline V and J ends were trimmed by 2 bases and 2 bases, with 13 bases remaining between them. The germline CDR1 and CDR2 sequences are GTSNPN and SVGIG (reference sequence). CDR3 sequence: CAWSHPRLAGNTIYF. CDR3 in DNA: TGTGCCTGGAGTCATCCGAGGTTGGCTGGAAACACCATATATTTT.

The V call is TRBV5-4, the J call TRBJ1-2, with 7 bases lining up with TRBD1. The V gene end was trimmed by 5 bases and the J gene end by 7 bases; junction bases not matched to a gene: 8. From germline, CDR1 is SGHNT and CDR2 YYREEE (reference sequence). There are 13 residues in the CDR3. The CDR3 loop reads CASRLDRDRGYTF. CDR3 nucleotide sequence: TGTGCCAGCAGACTTGACAGGGACCGTGGCTACACCTTC.

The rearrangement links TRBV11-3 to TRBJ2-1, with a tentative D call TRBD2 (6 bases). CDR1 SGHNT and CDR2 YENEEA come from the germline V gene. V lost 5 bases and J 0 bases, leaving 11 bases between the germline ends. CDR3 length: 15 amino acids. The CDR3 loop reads CASSPLGSSYNEQFF. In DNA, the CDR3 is TGTGCCAGCAGCCCCCTCGGGAGCTCCTACAATGAGCAGTTCTTC.

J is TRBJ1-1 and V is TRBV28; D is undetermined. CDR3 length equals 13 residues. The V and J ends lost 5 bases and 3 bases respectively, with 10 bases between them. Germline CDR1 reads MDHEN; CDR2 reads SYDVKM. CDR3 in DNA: TGTGCCAGCAGTACCGACGTACACACTGAAGCTTTCTTT. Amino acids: CASSTDVHTEAFF.

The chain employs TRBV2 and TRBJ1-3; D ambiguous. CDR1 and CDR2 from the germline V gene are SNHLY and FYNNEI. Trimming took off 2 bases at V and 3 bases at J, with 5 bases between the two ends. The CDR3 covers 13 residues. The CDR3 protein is CASSEQIGNTIYF. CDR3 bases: TGTGCCAGCAGTGAACAGATTGGAAACACCATATATTTT.

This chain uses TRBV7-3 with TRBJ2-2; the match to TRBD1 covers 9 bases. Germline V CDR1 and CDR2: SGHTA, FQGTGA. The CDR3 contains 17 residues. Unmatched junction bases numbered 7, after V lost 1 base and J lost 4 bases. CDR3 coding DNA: TGTGCCAGCAGCTTAAGCCGGGACAGGGTTACCACCGGGGAGCTGTTTTTT. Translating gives CASSLSRDRVTTGELFF.

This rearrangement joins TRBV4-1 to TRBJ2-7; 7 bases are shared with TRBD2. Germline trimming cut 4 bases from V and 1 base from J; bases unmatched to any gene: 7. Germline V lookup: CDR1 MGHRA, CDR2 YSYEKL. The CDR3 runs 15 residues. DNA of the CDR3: TGCGCCAGCAGCCTAGCCTCGGGACTATCCTACGAGCAGTACTTC. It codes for CASSLASGLSYEQYF.

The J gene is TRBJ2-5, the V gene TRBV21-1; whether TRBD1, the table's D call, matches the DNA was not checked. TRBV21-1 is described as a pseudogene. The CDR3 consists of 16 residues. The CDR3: CASSIPRDRGRETQYF. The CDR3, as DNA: TGTGCCAGCAGCATACCCCGGGACAGGGGTCGGGAGACCCAGTACTTC.

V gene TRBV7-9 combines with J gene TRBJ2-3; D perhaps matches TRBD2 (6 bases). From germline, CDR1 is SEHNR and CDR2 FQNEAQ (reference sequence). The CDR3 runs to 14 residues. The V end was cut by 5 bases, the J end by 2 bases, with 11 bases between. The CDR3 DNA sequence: TGTGCCAGCAGCCCGGGACTGTCCACAGATACGCAGTATTTT. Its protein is CASSPGLSTDTQYF. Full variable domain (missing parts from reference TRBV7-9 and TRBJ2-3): DTGVSQNPRHKITKRGQNVTFRCDPISEHNRLYWYRQTLGQGPEFLTYFQNEAQLEKSRLLSDRFSAERPKGSFSTLEIQRTEQGDSAMYLCASSPGLSTDTQYFGPGTRLTVL.

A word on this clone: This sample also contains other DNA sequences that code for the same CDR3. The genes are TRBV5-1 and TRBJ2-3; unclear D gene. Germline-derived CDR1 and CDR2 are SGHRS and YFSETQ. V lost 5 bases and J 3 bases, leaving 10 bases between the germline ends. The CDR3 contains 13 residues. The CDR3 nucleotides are TGCGCCAGCAGGCCCGGGTCAACAGATACGCAGTATTTT. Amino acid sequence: CASRPGSTDTQYF.

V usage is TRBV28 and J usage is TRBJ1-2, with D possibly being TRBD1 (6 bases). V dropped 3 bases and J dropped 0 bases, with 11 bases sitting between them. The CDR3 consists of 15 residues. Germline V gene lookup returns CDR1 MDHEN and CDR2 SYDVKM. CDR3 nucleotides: TGTGCCAGCAGTTTTTCGACAGGAGCTAACTATGGCTACACCTTC. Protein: CASSFSTGANYGYTF.

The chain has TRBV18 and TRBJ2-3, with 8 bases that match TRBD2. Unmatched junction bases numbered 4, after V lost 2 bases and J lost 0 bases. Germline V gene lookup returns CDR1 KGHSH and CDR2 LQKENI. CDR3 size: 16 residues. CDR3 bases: TGTGCCAGCTCACCAATAGCGGGATCTAGCACAGATACGCAGTATTTT. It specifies CASSPIAGSSTDTQYF. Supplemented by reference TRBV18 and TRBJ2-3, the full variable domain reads NAGVMQNPRHLVRRRGQEARLRCSPMKGHSHVYWYRQLPEEGLKFMVYLQKENIIDESGMPKERFSAEFPKEGPSILRIQQVVRGDSAAYFCASSPIAGSSTDTQYFGPGTRLTVL.

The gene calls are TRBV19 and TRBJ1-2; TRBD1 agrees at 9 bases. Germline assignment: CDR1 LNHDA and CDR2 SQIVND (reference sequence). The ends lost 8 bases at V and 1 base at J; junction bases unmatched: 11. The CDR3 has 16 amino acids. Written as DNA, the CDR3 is TGTGCCAGTGGCACCCGATACAGGGGGCTTAACTATGGCTACACCTTC. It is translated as CASGTRYRGLNYGYTF.

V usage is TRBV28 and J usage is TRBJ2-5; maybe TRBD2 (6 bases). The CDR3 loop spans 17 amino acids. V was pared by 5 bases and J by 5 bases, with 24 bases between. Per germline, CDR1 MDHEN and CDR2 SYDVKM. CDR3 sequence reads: CASSPPGLGPPGETQYF. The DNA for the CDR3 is TGTGCCAGCAGTCCTCCGGGACTGGGGCCCCCCGGGGAGACCCAGTACTTC.

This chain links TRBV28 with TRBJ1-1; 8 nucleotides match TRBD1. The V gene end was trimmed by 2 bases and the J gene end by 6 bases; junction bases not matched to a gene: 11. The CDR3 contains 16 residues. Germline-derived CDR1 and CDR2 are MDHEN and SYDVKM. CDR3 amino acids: CASSLGVRTGFSEAFF. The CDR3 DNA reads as TGTGCCAGCAGTTTAGGGGTGCGGACAGGGTTCTCTGAAGCTTTCTTT.

The CDR3, as DNA: TGTGCCAGCAGCTTTACCCCTCTACAGACAGGGAACGAGCAGTACTTC. It yields the protein CASSFTPLQTGNEQYF. V gene TRBV5-4 combines with J gene TRBJ2-7; TRBD1 matches at 7 bases. V lost 2 bases and J lost 5; bases outside the gene matches: 13. The length of the CDR3 is 16 residues. Germline CDR1 SGHNT, CDR2 YYREEE (reference sequence).

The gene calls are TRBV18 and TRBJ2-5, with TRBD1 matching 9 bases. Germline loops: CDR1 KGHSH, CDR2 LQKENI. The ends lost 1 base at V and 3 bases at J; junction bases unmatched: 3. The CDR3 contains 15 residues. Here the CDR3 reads CASSPQQGAEETQYF. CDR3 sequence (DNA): TGTGCCAGCTCACCACAACAGGGGGCTGAAGAGACCCAGTACTTC. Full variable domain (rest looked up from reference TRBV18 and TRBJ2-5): NAGVMQNPRHLVRRRGQEARLRCSPMKGHSHVYWYRQLPEEGLKFMVYLQKENIIDESGMPKERFSAEFPKEGPSILRIQQVVRGDSAAYFCASSPQQGAEETQYFGPGTRLLVL.

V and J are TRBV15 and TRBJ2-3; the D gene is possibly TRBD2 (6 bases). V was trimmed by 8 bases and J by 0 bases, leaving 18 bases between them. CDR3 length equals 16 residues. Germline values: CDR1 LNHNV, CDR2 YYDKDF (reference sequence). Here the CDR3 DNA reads TGTGCCACCGCCGAAGGGAGGACCTCTAGCACAGATACGCAGTATTTT. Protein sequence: CATAEGRTSSTDTQYF.

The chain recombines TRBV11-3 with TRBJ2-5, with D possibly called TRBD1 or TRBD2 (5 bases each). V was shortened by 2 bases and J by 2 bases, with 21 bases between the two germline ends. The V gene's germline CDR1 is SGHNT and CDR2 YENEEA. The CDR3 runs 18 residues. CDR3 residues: CASSLSYGAGATQETQYF. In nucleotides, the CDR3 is TGTGCCAGCAGCTTAAGTTACGGGGCCGGGGCGACTCAAGAGACCCAGTACTTC.

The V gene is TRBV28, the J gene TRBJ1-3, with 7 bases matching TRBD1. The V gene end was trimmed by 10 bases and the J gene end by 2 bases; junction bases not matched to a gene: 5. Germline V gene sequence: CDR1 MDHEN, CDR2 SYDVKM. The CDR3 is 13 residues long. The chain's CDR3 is CAICGTAGNTIYF. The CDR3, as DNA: TGTGCCATCTGCGGGACAGCTGGAAACACCATATATTTT.

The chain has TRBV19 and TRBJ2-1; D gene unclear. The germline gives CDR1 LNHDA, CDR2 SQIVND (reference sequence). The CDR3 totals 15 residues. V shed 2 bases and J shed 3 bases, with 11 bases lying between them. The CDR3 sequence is CASSINILSYNEQFF. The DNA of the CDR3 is TGTGCCAGTAGTATAAATATACTGAGCTACAATGAGCAGTTCTTC.